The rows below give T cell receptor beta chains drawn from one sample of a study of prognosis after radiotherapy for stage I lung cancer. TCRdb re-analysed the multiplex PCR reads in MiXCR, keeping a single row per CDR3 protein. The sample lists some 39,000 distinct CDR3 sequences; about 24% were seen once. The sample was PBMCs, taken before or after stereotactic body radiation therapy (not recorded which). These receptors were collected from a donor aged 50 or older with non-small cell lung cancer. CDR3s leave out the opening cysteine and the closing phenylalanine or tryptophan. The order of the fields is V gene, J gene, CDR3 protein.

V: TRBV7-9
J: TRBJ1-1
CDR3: ASSPRAGLNTEAF

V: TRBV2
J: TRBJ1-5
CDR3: ASNTESNQPQH

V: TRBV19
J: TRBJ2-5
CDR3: ASSGREGRETQY

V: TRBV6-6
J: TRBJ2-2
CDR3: ASSYSWRNTGELF

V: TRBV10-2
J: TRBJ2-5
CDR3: ASSFYRGSSETQY

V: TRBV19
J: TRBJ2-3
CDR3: ASSRWGRTDTQY

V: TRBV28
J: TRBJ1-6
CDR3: ASSTPGQSNSPLQ

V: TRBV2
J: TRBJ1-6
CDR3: ASREKRASGSPLH

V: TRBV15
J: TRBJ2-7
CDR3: VTRASLTYEQY

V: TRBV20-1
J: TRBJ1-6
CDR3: SARGPTWTGRGYNSPLH

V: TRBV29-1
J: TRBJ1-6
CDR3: SVADSRNSPLH

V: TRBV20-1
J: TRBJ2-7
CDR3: SARETSGATYEQY

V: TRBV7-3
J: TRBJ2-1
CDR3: ASSLMSSGRDEQF

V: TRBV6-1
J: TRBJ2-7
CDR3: ASKTSVSSYEQY

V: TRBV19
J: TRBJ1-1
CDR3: ASSKTLNTEAF

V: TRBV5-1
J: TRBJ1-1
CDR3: ASSWGVGADTEAF

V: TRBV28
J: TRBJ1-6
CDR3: ASRGSKPPLH

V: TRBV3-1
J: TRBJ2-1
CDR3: ASSQIATSEQF

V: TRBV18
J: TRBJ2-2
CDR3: ASSPPLARASGELF

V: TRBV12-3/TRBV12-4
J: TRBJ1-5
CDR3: ASNPGTGGNQPQH

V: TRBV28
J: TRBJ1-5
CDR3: ASSHGKNLGNQHQH

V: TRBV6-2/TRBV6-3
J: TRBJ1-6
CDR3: ASSELDRGNSPIH

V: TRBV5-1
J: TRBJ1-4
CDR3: ASSSGRADEKLF

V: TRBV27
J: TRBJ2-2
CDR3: ASSLAGELF

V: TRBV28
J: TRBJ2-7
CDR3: ASSPAGLETQDHEQY

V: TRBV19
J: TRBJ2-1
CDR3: ASRPYGSGVVNEQF